Below, one T cell receptor (beta chain) is given with its context. What it binds is unknown. Deep-level settings were used for running the assay. Original analysis: Junction-only immunoSEQ sequences carried no quality scores, so filtering differed. Some clones are missing from TCRdb's copy, which holds only in-frame ones; the method was immunoSEQ multiplex PCR. For V, J and clone size, that table is used; D and trimming come from the DNA. In the table there are a few million clones, 90% to 95% of which are singletons. This sample was included in a study of shared clonotypes between healthy human individuals. CDR1 and CDR2 (germline): SGDLS, YYNGEE. This CDR3 has 14 residues. J lost 4 bases, V lost 4 bases, and 7 bases had no gene match. Study observations and caveats: Naive CD4 clonotype sharing across a handful of donors was 5% to 6%. Expectations were that clonotype sharing among donors would be affected by sequencing depth.

V usage is TRBV9 and J usage is TRBJ2-7; 8 bases line up with TRBD2. This clonotype was obtained from a young man in good health. Some clones in this sample may be carry-over from other donors' samples. Sequenced: naive CD4+ T cells from PBMCs. Subset given: CD45RA+ positively selected. The CDR3 region has the DNA TGTGCCAGCAGCCCTCAGCGGGAGAGATACGAGCAGTACTTC. It specifies CASSPQRERYEQYF.